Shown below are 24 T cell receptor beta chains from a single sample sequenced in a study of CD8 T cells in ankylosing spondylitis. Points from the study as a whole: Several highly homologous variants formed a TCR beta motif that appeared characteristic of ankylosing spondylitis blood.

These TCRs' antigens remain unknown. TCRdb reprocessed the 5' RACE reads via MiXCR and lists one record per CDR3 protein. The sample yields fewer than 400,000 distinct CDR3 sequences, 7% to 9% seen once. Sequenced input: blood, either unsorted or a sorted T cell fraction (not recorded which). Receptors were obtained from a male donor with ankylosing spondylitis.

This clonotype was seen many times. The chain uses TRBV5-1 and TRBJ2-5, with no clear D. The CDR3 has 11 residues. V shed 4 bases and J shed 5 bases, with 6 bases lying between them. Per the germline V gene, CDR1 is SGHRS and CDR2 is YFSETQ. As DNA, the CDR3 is TGCGCCAGCAGCCGGACGGAGACCCAGTACTTC. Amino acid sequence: CASSRTETQYF.

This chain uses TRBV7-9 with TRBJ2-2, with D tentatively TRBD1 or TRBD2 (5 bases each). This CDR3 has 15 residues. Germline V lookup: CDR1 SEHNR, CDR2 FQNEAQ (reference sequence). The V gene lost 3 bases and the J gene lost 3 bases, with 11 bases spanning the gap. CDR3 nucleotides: TGTGCCAGCAGCTTCCGGGGCGTCGACACCGGGGAGCTGTTTTTT. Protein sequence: CASSFRGVDTGELFF.

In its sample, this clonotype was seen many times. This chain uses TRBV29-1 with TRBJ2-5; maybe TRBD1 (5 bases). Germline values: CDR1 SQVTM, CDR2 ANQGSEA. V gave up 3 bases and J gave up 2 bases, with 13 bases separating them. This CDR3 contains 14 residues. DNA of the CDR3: TGCAGCGTTGACATAGGGGCAGCACAAGAGACCCAGTACTTC. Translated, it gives CSVDIGAAQETQYF. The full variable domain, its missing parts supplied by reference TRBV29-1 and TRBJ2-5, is SAVISQKPSRDICQRGTSLTIQCQVDSQVTMMFWYRQQPGQSLTLIATANQGSEATYESGFVIDKFPISRPNLTFSTLTVSNMSPEDSSIYLCSVDIGAAQETQYFGPGTRLLVL.

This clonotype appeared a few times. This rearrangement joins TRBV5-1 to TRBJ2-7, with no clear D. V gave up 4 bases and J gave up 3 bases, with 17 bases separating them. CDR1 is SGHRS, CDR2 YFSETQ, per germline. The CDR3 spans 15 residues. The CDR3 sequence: CASSPGPSGYYEQYF. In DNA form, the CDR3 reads TGCGCCAGCAGCCCCGGGCCTAGTGGGTACTACGAGCAGTACTTC. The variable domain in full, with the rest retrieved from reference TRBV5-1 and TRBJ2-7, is KAGVTQTPRYLIKTRGQQVTLSCSPISGHRSVSWYQQTPGQGLQFLFEYFSETQRNKGNFPGRFSGRQFSNSRSEMNVSTLELGDSALYLCASSPGPSGYYEQYFGPGTRLTVT.

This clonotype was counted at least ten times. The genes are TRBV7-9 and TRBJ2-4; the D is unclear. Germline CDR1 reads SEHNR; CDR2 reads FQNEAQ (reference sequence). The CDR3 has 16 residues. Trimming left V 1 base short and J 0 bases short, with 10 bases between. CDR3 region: CASSLGRELAKNIQYF. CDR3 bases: TGTGCCAGCAGCTTAGGGAGAGAGCTAGCCAAAAACATTCAGTACTTC.

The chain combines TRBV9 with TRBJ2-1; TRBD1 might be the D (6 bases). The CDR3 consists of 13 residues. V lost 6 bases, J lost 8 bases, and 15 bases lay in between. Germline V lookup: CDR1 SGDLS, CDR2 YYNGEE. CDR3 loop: CASNLQGGDEQFF. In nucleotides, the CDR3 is TGTGCCAGCAACCTACAGGGTGGAGATGAGCAGTTCTTC.

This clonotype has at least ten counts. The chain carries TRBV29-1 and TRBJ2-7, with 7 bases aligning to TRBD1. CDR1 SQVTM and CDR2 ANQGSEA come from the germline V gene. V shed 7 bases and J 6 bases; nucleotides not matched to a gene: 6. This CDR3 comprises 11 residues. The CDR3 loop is CSGQTGFEQYF. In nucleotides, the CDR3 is TGCAGCGGACAGACAGGGTTCGAGCAGTACTTC.

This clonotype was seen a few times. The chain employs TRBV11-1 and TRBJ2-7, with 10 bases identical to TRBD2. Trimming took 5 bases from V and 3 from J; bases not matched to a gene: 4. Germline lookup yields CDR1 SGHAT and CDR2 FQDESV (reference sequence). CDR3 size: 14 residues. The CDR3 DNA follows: TGTGCCAGCAGCCAGCGGGAGGGCCTCTACGAGCAGTACTTC. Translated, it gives CASSQREGLYEQYF.

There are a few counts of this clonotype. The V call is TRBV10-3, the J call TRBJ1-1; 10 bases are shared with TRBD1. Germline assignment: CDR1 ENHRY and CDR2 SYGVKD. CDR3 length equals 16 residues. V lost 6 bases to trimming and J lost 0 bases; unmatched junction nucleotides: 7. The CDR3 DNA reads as TGTGCCATCAGGCAAGACAGGGGGCATGTGAACACTGAAGCTTTCTTT. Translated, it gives CAIRQDRGHVNTEAFF.

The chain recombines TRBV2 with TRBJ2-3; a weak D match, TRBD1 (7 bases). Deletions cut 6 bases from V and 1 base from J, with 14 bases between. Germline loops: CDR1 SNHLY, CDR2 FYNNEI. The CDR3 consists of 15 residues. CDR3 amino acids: CASSNRGGGTDTQYF. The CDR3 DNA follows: TGTGCCAGCAGCAACAGGGGAGGCGGCACAGATACGCAGTATTTT.

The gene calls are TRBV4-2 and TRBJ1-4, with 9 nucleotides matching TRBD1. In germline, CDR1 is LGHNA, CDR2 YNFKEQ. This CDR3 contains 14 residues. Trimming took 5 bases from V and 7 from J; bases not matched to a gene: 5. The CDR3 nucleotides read TGTGCCAGCAGCAACAGGGGGCCCGGTGAAAAACTGTTTTTT. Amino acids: CASSNRGPGEKLFF.

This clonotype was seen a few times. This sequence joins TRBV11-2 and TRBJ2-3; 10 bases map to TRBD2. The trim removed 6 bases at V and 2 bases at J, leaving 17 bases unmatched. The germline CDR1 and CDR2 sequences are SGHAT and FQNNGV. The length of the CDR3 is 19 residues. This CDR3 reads CASRIRWASGGPYTDTQYF. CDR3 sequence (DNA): TGTGCCAGCAGGATTCGGTGGGCTAGCGGGGGACCCTACACAGATACGCAGTATTTT.

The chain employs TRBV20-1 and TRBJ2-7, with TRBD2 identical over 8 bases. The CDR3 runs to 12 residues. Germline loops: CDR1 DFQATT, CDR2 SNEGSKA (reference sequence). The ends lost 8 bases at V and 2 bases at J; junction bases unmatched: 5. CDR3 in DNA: TGCAGTTTAGCGGGATGGGCCTACGAGCAGTACTTC. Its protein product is CSLAGWAYEQYF.

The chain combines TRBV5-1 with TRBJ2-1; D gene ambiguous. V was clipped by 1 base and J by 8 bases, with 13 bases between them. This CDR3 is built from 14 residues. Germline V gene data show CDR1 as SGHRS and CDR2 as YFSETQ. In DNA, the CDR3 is TGCGCCAGCAGCTTGATCGAACGGACGGATGAGCAGTTCTTC. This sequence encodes CASSLIERTDEQFF.

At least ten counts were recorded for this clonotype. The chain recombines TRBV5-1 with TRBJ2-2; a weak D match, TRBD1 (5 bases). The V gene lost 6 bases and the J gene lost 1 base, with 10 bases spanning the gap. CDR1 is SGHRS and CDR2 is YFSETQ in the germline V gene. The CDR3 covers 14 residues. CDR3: CASNPGMNTGELFF. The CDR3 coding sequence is TGCGCCAGCAACCCAGGGATGAACACCGGGGAGCTGTTTTTT. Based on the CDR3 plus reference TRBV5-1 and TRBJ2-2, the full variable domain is KAGVTQTPRYLIKTRGQQVTLSCSPISGHRSVSWYQQTPGQGLQFLFEYFSETQRNKGNFPGRFSGRQFSNSRSEMNVSTLELGDSALYLCASNPGMNTGELFFGEGSRLTVL.

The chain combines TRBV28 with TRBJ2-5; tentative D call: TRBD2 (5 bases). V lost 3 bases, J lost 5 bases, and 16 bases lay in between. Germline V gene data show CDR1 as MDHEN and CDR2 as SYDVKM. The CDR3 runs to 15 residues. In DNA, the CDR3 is TGTGCCAGCAGTTTGGGAACCCTTCCGGGGGAGACCCAGTACTTC. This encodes CASSLGTLPGETQYF.

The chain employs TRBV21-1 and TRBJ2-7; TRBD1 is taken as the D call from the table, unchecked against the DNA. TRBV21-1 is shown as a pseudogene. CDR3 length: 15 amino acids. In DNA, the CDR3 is TGTGCCAGCAGCAAAGGGGGGGGAGAACTCTACGAGCAGTACTTC. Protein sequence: CASSKGGGELYEQYF.

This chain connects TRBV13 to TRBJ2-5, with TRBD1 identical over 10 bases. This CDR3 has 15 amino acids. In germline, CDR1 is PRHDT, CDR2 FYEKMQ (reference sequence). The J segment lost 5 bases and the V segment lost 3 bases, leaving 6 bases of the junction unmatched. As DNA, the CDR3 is TGTGCCAGCAGCTTCAGACAGGGGGCGGGGGAGACCCAGTACTTC. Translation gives CASSFRQGAGETQYF.

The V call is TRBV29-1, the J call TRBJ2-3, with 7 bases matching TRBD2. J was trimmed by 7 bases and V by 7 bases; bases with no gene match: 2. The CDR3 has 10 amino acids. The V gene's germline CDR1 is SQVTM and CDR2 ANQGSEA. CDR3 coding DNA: TGCAGCGGGGACTACAATACGCAGTATTTT. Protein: CSGDYNTQYF.

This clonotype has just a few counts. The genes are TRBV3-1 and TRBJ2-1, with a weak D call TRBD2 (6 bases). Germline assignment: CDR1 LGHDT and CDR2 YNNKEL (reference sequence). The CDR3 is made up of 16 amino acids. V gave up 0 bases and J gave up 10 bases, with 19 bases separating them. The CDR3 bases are TGTGCCAGCAGCCAAGACTCCGGGAGCGCTCTACGCGAGCAGTTCTTC. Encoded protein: CASSQDSGSALREQFF.

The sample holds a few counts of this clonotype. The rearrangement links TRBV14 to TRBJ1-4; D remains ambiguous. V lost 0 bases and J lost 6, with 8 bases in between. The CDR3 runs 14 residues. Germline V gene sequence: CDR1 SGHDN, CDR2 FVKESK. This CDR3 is CASSQDLEDEKLFF. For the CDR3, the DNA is TGTGCCAGCAGCCAAGATCTAGAGGATGAAAAACTGTTTTTT.

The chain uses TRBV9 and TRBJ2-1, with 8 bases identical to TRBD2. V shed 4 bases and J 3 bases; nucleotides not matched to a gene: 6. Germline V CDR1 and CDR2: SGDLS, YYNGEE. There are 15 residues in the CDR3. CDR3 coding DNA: TGTGCCAGCAGCACCGGGGGGGCTAGCTACAATGAGCAGTTCTTC. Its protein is CASSTGGASYNEQFF.

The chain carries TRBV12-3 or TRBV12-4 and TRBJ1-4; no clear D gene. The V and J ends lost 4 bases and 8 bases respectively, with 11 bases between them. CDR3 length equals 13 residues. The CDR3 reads CASSYAELEKLFF. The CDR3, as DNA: TGTGCCAGCAGTTATGCGGAACTGGAAAAACTGTTTTTT.

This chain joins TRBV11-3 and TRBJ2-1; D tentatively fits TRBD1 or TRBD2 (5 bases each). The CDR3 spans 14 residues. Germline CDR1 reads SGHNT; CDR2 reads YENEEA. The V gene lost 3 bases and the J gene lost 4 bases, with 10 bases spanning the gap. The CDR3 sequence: CASSFRDEYNEQFF. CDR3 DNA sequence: TGTGCCAGCAGCTTCCGGGACGAATACAATGAGCAGTTCTTC.